These T cell receptor beta chains were read from a single sample in a study of blood T cells in healthy people across ages. MiXCR, run by TCRdb on the 5' RACE reads, gives a single entry per CDR3 protein. The sample consists of over 450,000 distinct CDR3 sequences, nearly 25% of them appearing once. The same data also went into a second study, on T cells of mothers and their children.

What was sequenced was blood. All receptors derive from a boy aged 5-17 years in good health. CDR3s include the opening cysteine and the closing phenylalanine or tryptophan. D genes are given only for firm matches. Clone size appears in some rows only: once, few, many, or a class for an expanded clone.

>TRBD2|TRBV3-1|-|TRBJ2-3
CASRGRRGGTDTQYF
TGTGCCAGCAGAGGTCGACGGGGGGGCACAGATACGCAGTATTTT
>TRBD2|TRBV5-5|many|TRBJ2-5
CASSLGGGEETQYF
TGTGCCAGCAGCCTCGGTGGGGGGGAAGAGACCCAGTACTTC
>-|TRBV6-5|-|TRBJ1-4
CASSLPGEEKLFF
TGTGCCAGCAGTCTACCGGGGGAGGAAAAACTGTTTTTT
>-|TRBV7-8|few|TRBJ2-2
CASSARRRGKAGELFF
TGTGCCAGCAGCGCCCGACGCAGGGGAAAAGCCGGGGAGCTGTTTTTT
>TRBD1|TRBV7-9|-|TRBJ1-4
CASSSRDRGFDEKLFF
TGTGCCAGCAGCTCCCGGGACAGGGGGTTTGATGAAAAACTGTTTTTT
>TRBD2|TRBV7-3|few|TRBJ2-1
CASSHTSGRDYNEQFF
TGTGCCAGCAGCCATACCAGCGGGAGGGACTACAATGAGCAGTTCTTC
>TRBD2|TRBV2|few|TRBJ2-2
CASMPGLAGLLNTGELFF
TGTGCCAGCATGCCGGGACTAGCGGGCTTACTGAACACCGGGGAGCTGTTTTTT
>-|TRBV19|-|TRBJ2-1
CASSIAGTDNEQFF
TGTGCCAGTAGTATCGCCGGGACGGACAATGAGCAGTTCTTC
>-|TRBV7-3|-|TRBJ2-3
CASSLKSGARDTQYF
TGTGCCAGCAGCTTAAAAAGTGGGGCCCGCGATACGCAGTATTTT
>TRBD1|TRBV19|-|TRBJ1-2
CASSIDYQGVDGYTF
TGTGCCAGTAGTATAGATTATCAGGGGGTCGATGGCTACACCTTC
>-|TRBV6-2/TRBV6-3|-|TRBJ2-7
CASSYPSAPTPPYEQYF
TGTGCCAGCAGTTACCCTAGCGCCCCGACTCCTCCCTACGAGCAGTACTTC
>-|TRBV28|-|TRBJ2-1
CASSPSLLAGISYNEQFF
TGTGCCAGCAGTCCTTCTTTACTAGCTGGGATCTCCTACAATGAGCAGTTCTTC
>-|TRBV4-3|-|TRBJ1-5
CASSQRADQPQHF
TGCGCCAGCAGCCAAAGGGCCGATCAGCCCCAGCATTTT
>-|TRBV9|-|TRBJ2-5
CASSLRPVGQGGGAQYF
TGTGCCAGCAGCTTACGCCCAGTAGGGCAAGGCGGTGGGGCCCAGTACTTC
>TRBD2|TRBV4-2|-|TRBJ2-3
CASSLKASGRDTQYF
TGTGCCAGCAGCCTAAAGGCTAGCGGGAGAGATACGCAGTATTTT
>-|TRBV23-1|-|TRBJ1-5
CASSRRETGCNQPQHF
TGCGCCAGCAGTCGACGTGAAACTGGTTGCAATCAGCCCCAGCATTTT
>-|TRBV19|few|TRBJ2-6
CASSVSGAANVLTF
TGTGCCAGTAGTGTTTCGGGGGCAGCCAACGTCCTGACTTTC
>-|TRBV6-2/TRBV6-3|-|TRBJ2-7
CASIERLIAYEQYF
TGTGCCAGCATCGAACGCCTCATAGCCTACGAGCAGTACTTC
>TRBD1|TRBV7-2|few|TRBJ1-6
CASRGGTGVNSPLHF
TGTGCCAGCAGGGGAGGGACAGGCGTCAATTCACCCCTCCACTTT
>-|TRBV24-1|few|TRBJ2-1
CATSEPRGAVLSEQFF
TGTGCCACCAGTGAACCACGGGGTGCGGTATTAAGTGAGCAGTTCTTC
>TRBD2|TRBV6-5|-|TRBJ2-1
CASSYVSGRNEQFF
TGTGCCAGCAGTTACGTTAGCGGGAGGAATGAGCAGTTCTTC
>-|TRBV9|few|TRBJ2-7
CASSVGSQGEQYF
TGTGCCAGCAGCGTAGGGTCCCAGGGCGAGCAGTACTTC
>-|TRBV5-1|-|TRBJ1-2
CASSSKQQANYGYTF
TGCGCCAGCAGCTCGAAACAGCAAGCTAACTATGGCTACACCTTC
>TRBD2|TRBV27|many|TRBJ2-7
CASSSTSGGYEQYF
TGTGCCAGCAGTAGCACTAGCGGGGGATACGAGCAGTACTTC
>-|TRBV28|few|TRBJ2-5
CASSLPPGVQETQYF
TGTGCCAGCAGTTTACCCCCGGGGGTGCAGGAGACCCAGTACTTC
>-|TRBV20-1|-|TRBJ1-2
CSAAPGVSGGYTF
TGCAGTGCTGCCCCAGGGGTTTCGGGAGGCTACACCTTC
>-|TRBV5-1|-|TRBJ2-7
CASSPTWHRDTFSYEQYF
TGCGCCAGCAGTCCTACCTGGCACCGGGACACATTCTCCTACGAGCAGTACTTC
>TRBD1|TRBV7-9|few|TRBJ2-2
CASSSPWDREAGELFF
TGTGCCAGCAGCTCCCCTTGGGACAGGGAGGCCGGGGAGCTGTTTTTT
>-|TRBV5-5|few|TRBJ1-1
CASSLERAEAFF
TGTGCCAGCAGCTTGGAGAGAGCTGAAGCTTTCTTT